Each of the 17 T cell receptor beta chains below was sequenced from the same sample in a study of T cells in Graves' hyperthyroidism and ophthalmopathy. There were TCR beta CDR3 regions amplified from RNA transcripts. A set of HTBI primers served as the primers for a first-round RT-PCR of the TCR CDR3. TCRdb re-called the multiplex PCR reads through MiXCR, storing one row per CDR3 protein. This sample has more than 300,000 distinct CDR3 sequences; about 15% occur once, and the top ten carry more than 9.5%. Sequencing was carried out using blood. These TCRs come from a woman aged 60 to 75 with Graves' hyperthyroidism.

Many counts were recorded for this clonotype. The gene calls are TRBV28 and TRBJ1-1; 7 nucleotides line up with TRBD1. Germline-derived CDR1 and CDR2 are MDHEN and SYDVKM. V lost 6 bases and J lost 0; bases outside the gene matches: 7. This CDR3 spans 15 amino acids. In nucleotides, the CDR3 is TGTGCCAGCAGCCTTGTCGGGACAGTGAACACTGAAGCTTTCTTT. It codes for CASSLVGTVNTEAFF. The whole variable domain, remainder taken from reference TRBV28 and TRBJ1-1, is DVKVTQSSRYLVKRTGEKVFLECVQDMDHENMFWYRQDPGLGLRLIYFSYDVKMKEKGDIPEGYSVSREKKERFSLILESASTNQTSMYLCASSLVGTVNTEAFFGQGTRLTVV.

This clonotype has a count of ten or more. J is TRBJ2-1 and V is TRBV7-9; D gene unclear. Trimming took 2 bases from V and 6 from J, leaving 14 bases between them. The CDR3 is made up of 15 amino acids. CDR1 SEHNR and CDR2 FQNEAQ come from the germline V gene (reference sequence). CDR3 protein: CASSLSGPSANEQFF. In DNA, the CDR3 is TGTGCCAGCAGCTTATCCGGCCCTTCGGCCAATGAGCAGTTCTTC.

This clonotype was seen only a few times. A much bigger clone sits one base away, suggesting this may be a read error. This chain joins TRBV27 and TRBJ1-5; D call uncertain. Germline CDR1 MNHEY, CDR2 SMNVEV (reference sequence). The V and J ends lost 5 bases and 0 bases respectively, with 2 bases between them. The CDR3 extends over 12 amino acids. Written as DNA, the CDR3 is TGTGCCAGCAGTAATAGCAATCAGCCCCAGCATTTT. Its translation is CASSNSNQPQHF.

This clonotype was counted at least ten times. The J gene is TRBJ2-7, the V gene TRBV6-1, with a tentative D call TRBD2 (6 bases). Trimming left V 5 bases short and J 0 bases short, with 17 bases between. The CDR3 totals 16 residues. The germline V gene encodes CDR1 MNHNS and CDR2 SASEGT. CDR3 sequence reads: CASSSSGDSSSYEQYF. The DNA for the CDR3 is TGTGCCAGCAGTAGTTCGGGAGACTCTTCCTCCTACGAGCAGTACTTC.

The chain uses TRBV2 and TRBJ2-7, with 7 bases matching TRBD1. Germline CDR1 is SNHLY and CDR2 is FYNNEI. This CDR3 is 13 amino acids long. The junction had 1 base not matched to a gene; V was cut back by 4 bases and J by 1 base. The CDR3 is CASSVRGSYEQYF. The CDR3 DNA is TGTGCCAGCAGTGTCAGGGGGTCCTACGAGCAGTACTTC.

Only a few counts were recorded for this clonotype. This chain joins TRBV12-3 or TRBV12-4 and TRBJ2-5; TRBD1 or TRBD2 may be the D gene (5 bases each). This CDR3 is built from 14 residues. Trimming stripped 6 bases from V and 4 bases from J, with 15 bases between. The CDR3 protein is CASSPPGPGETQYF. In DNA form, the CDR3 reads TGTGCCAGCAGCCCCCCGGGGCCGGGAGAGACCCAGTACTTC.

This clonotype was counted only a few times. The V gene is TRBV6-2 or TRBV6-3, the J gene TRBJ2-4, with TRBD1 identical over 7 bases. Germline V gene sequence: CDR1 MNHEY, CDR2 SVGEGT. This CDR3 region has 16 residues. V was clipped by 5 bases and J by 0 bases; unmatched bases: 7. The CDR3 DNA reads TGTGCCAGCAGTACGACAGGGATCCTAGCCAAAAACATTCAGTACTTC. This codes for CASSTTGILAKNIQYF.

This clonotype was counted many times. This chain connects TRBV24-1 to TRBJ2-7, with D perhaps TRBD1 (5 bases). Trimming took 12 bases from V and 6 from J, leaving 23 bases between them. This CDR3 contains 14 residues. Per germline, CDR1 KGHDR and CDR2 SFDVKD. The CDR3 loop is CAVSSGHQASEQYF. CDR3 DNA: TGTGCCGTCTCTTCCGGACACCAGGCATCCGAGCAGTACTTC.

The chain combines TRBV6-1 with TRBJ2-3, with D tentatively TRBD2 (5 bases). This CDR3 contains 14 residues. From germline, CDR1 is MNHNS and CDR2 SASEGT. Trimming pared 8 bases from V and 5 bases from J, leaving 17 bases between. The CDR3 loop is CASERNPSVDTQYF. The CDR3 DNA follows: TGTGCCAGCGAGCGGAACCCGTCCGTAGATACGCAGTATTTT.

This clonotype was seen a handful of times. The rearrangement links TRBV4-1 to TRBJ2-7; 9 nucleotides match TRBD2. The CDR3 consists of 16 residues. With 3 bases clipped from V and 3 bases from J, the junction kept 9 bases outside the gene matches. Looked up from germline, CDR1 is MGHRA and CDR2 is YSYEKL. The CDR3 sequence: CASSHPRLADNYEQYF. CDR3 coding DNA: TGCGCCAGCAGCCACCCGCGACTAGCGGACAACTACGAGCAGTACTTC.

This clonotype was counted ten times or more. The chain is built from TRBV19 and TRBJ2-2; 9 bases are shared with TRBD2. The V gene end was trimmed by 7 bases and the J gene end by 2 bases; junction bases not matched to a gene: 17. The CDR3 has 19 amino acids. The germline gives CDR1 LNHDA, CDR2 SQIVND (reference sequence). The CDR3 reads CASMTQRETSGFNTGELFF. CDR3 coding DNA: TGTGCCAGTATGACCCAACGTGAGACTAGCGGATTTAACACCGGGGAGCTGTTTTTT.

As to this clonotype: This CDR3 fails to terminate in the conserved phenylalanine or tryptophan, so it likely reflects a read error. The rearrangement links TRBV6-1 to TRBJ1-6, with D perhaps TRBD1 (5 bases). V was clipped by 6 bases and J by 10 bases, with 19 bases between them. This CDR3 is 15 amino acids long. The germline gives CDR1 MNHNS, CDR2 SASEGT. In nucleotides, the CDR3 is TGTGCCAGCAGAGCAGGGTATAGAATGGACTCACCCCTCCACCTT. It translates to CASRAGYRMDSPLHL.

Only a few counts were recorded for this clonotype. V gene TRBV25-1 combines with J gene TRBJ2-5; no reliable D call. This CDR3 has 17 amino acids. Germline V gene data show CDR1 as MGHDK and CDR2 as SYGVNS. The germline V and J ends were trimmed by 2 bases and 7 bases, with 23 bases remaining between them. CDR3 sequence: CASSEGVGSVGLVTQYF. CDR3 nucleotides: TGTGCCAGCAGTGAAGGGGTAGGGTCCGTCGGCCTGGTGACCCAGTACTTC.

This clonotype was observed many times. The chain links TRBV12-3 or TRBV12-4 to TRBJ1-2, with a tentative D call TRBD1 (5 bases). V was shortened by 1 base and J by 6 bases, with 12 bases between the two germline ends. The CDR3 extends over 14 amino acids. The CDR3 loop reads CASSLVGTKDGYTF. The CDR3, as DNA: TGTGCCAGCAGTTTAGTGGGGACTAAAGATGGCTACACCTTC.

This clonotype came up a few times. The gene calls are TRBV28 and TRBJ1-1; TRBD1 aligns across 8 bases. Germline V gives CDR1 MDHEN, CDR2 SYDVKM. With V trimmed by 2 bases and J by 5 bases, 7 bases remained unmatched. The CDR3 spans 15 residues. In nucleotides, the CDR3 is TGTGCCAGCAGTTTAAGGCAGGGGGCCGGGACTGAAGCTTTCTTT. Its protein product is CASSLRQGAGTEAFF.

At least ten counts were recorded for this clonotype. The chain has TRBV5-1 and TRBJ2-5; no definite D call. Germline assignment: CDR1 SGHRS and CDR2 YFSETQ. This CDR3 has 14 amino acids. V was clipped by 7 bases and J by 7 bases, with 20 bases between them. CDR3 DNA: TGCGCCAGCTCTCCCCGTCCCCAAGACATGACCCAGTACTTC. Translated: CASSPRPQDMTQYF.

The V call is TRBV27, the J call TRBJ1-4; D uncertain. The CDR3 consists of 15 residues. CDR1 is MNHEY and CDR2 is SMNVEV in the germline V gene (reference sequence). V lost 5 bases, J lost 8 bases, and 18 bases lay in between. CDR3 bases: TGTGCCAGCAGTCCTTCCGACCAACTGGGGGAAAAACTGTTTTTT. This translates into CASSPSDQLGEKLFF.